Described below is a single T cell receptor beta chain sequence and its context. This entry comes from a study of blood T cell repertoires in COVID-19. For the study at large: The United States, Italy and Spain were the sources of the acute and convalescent COVID-19 samples.

Those who participated ranged in age from about 18 to 89 years and resided in some 24 US areas. Cohort placement rested on clinical history that participants reported themselves. Per the authors' pipeline: Estimation of nucleated cell counts was performed using reference gene primer amplification. The data were produced by immunoSEQ multiplex PCR, yet TCRdb's version contains in-frame clones alone and is incomplete. V and J calls and clone size follow that table, whereas D and trimming were derived from the DNA. The profile shows 110,000 to 150,000 clones, 86% of them singletons. The sequence derives from a middle-aged man who had recovered from COVID-19. Input material: PBMCs or T cells enriched from blood (not recorded which).

The CDR3 coding sequence is TGTGCCAGCTCCTCGCAGGGCCAAAGCAATCAGCCCCAGCATTTT. This translates into CASSSQGQSNQPQHF. V and J are TRBV18 and TRBJ1-5; D might be TRBD1 (5 bases). Between the trimmed V and J ends, which lost 6 bases and 1 base, there was a span of 13 bases. The CDR3 contains 15 residues. The germline V gene has CDR1 KGHSH and CDR2 LQKENI.